A selection of T cell receptor beta chains follows, all from one sample in a study of graft-versus-host responses after intestinal transplantation. Assay used: immunoSEQ multiplex PCR; TCRdb lists only in-frame clones, some missing. The table shows about 27,000 clones, with around 94% occurring only once. Sequencing used PBMCs, obtained nearly 31 days after intestinal transplant. The receptor source for this set is a human patient who received an intestinal transplant, so some T cells may come from the graft donor. The CDR3 runs from the conserved cysteine through the conserved F or W. A D gene is named only where the DNA matches it firmly. Rows give clone size only sometimes, using once, few, many, or a class for an expanded clone.

D gene: .
J gene: TRBJ2-7
clone size: once
V gene: TRBV2
CDR3 DNA: TGTGCCAGCAGTGATTTCCCCGACTCCTACGAGCAGTACTTC
CDR3 protein: CASSDFPDSYEQYF

D gene: .
J gene: TRBJ1-4
clone size: .
V gene: TRBV6-6
CDR3 DNA: TGTGCCAGCAGTTACTCGGATCGGGGAAAACTGTTTTTT
CDR3 protein: CASSYSDRGKLFF

D gene: .
J gene: TRBJ2-2
clone size: .
V gene: TRBV6-5
CDR3 DNA: TGTGCCAGCAGTTACTCAAACACCGGGGAGCTGTTTTTT
CDR3 protein: CASSYSNTGELFF

D gene: TRBD1
J gene: TRBJ1-5
clone size: .
V gene: TRBV6-1
CDR3 DNA: TGTGCCAGCAGTGCAATTCCGGGACAGGTTTATAGCAATCAGCCCCAGCATTTT
CDR3 protein: CASSAIPGQVYSNQPQHF

D gene: TRBD1
J gene: TRBJ1-2
clone size: once
V gene: TRBV15
CDR3 DNA: TGTGCCACCAGCACCTCGGACAGGGTCGGGTATGGCTACACCTTC
CDR3 protein: CATSTSDRVGYGYTF

D gene: .
J gene: TRBJ1-1
clone size: .
V gene: TRBV19
CDR3 DNA: TGTGCCAGTAGTACCAACAGGGTGGGGACTGAAGCTTTCTTT
CDR3 protein: CASSTNRVGTEAFF

D gene: .
J gene: TRBJ1-2
clone size: .
V gene: TRBV30
CDR3 DNA: TGTGCCTGGAGCGAGAGGGGGGACCTCTATGGCTACACCTTC
CDR3 protein: CAWSERGDLYGYTF

D gene: TRBD1
J gene: TRBJ1-4
clone size: .
V gene: TRBV7-8
CDR3 DNA: TGTGCCAGCAGCTTAGGGGACAGGGGATATGAAAAACTGTTTTTT
CDR3 protein: CASSLGDRGYEKLFF

D gene: TRBD2
J gene: TRBJ2-1
clone size: .
V gene: TRBV5-4
CDR3 DNA: TGTGCCAGCAGCGCAACGGGGGGGCCAGGCAATGAGCAGTTCTTC
CDR3 protein: CASSATGGPGNEQFF

D gene: .
J gene: TRBJ2-5
clone size: once
V gene: TRBV28
CDR3 DNA: TGTGCCAGCAGTTTTCCCGGATATCGCCAAGAGACCCAGTACTTC
CDR3 protein: CASSFPGYRQETQYF

D gene: TRBD2
J gene: TRBJ2-7
clone size: .
V gene: TRBV28
CDR3 DNA: TGTGCCAGCAGTTTATGGGGACTAGCGGGGGGGAACTACGAGCAGTACTTC
CDR3 protein: CASSLWGLAGGNYEQYF

D gene: TRBD2
J gene: TRBJ2-1
clone size: .
V gene: TRBV28
CDR3 DNA: TGTGGCGCTAGCGGGGGTTACAATGAGCAGTTCTTC
CDR3 protein: CGASGGYNEQFF

D gene: .
J gene: TRBJ2-2
clone size: .
V gene: TRBV7-9
CDR3 DNA: TGTGCCAGCAGCTCTACTTGGACAACGAACACCGGGGAGCTGTTTTTT
CDR3 protein: CASSSTWTTNTGELFF

D gene: .
J gene: TRBJ1-1
clone size: .
V gene: TRBV10-3
CDR3 DNA: TGTGCCATCAGTGATGGTCCGGGTACTGAAGCTTTCTTT
CDR3 protein: CAISDGPGTEAFF

D gene: .
J gene: TRBJ1-6
clone size: .
V gene: TRBV4-1
CDR3 DNA: TGCGCCAGCAGCCACCGAGGTGGGGCGGGTCGGGATTCACCCCTCCACTTT
CDR3 protein: CASSHRGGAGRDSPLHF